The clone carrying this T cell receptor (beta chain) was detected many times. TCRdb reprocessed the RT-PCR reads via MiXCR and lists one record per CDR3 protein. The sample lists roughly 880,000 distinct CDR3 sequences; roughly 18% were seen once. This specimen belongs to a study of patients and donors after allogeneic stem cell transplantation. Germline assignment: CDR1 ENHRY and CDR2 SYGVKD. The germline V and J ends were trimmed by 6 bases and 1 base, with 13 bases remaining between them. The CDR3 sequence is 14 residues long. The TCR sequence derives from a human donor who was either an allogeneic HSCT recipient or a stem cell or donor lymphocyte infusion donor (not recorded which). It is not recorded whose cells these are; they may come from a transplant donor. The sequencing sample was made of blood, either unsorted or a sorted T cell fraction (not recorded which). The chain joins TRBV10-3 to TRBJ2-7; D ambiguous. The CDR3 here is CAIRRQLGSYEQYF. For the CDR3, the DNA is TGTGCCATCAGAAGGCAGTTGGGTTCCTACGAGCAGTACTTC.